The clone carrying this TCR beta chain was seen only a few times. The antigen remains unidentified. All donors participated as healthy donors of bone marrow. These data come from a study of cytomegalovirus exposure and HLA in healthy donors. The CDR3 runs to 16 residues. CDR1 is MNHNS, CDR2 SASEGT, per germline. Trimming shortened V by 3 bases and J by 1 base, and 10 bases separated the two germline ends. Study-level findings and limits: Many donors shared some public TCRs, even though most TCR sequences were rare. Reportedly, TCR beta sequences accurately predicted HLA-A and HLA-B alleles in most subjects. TCR beta V- and J-gene trimming was later associated with a missense DCLRE1C variant.

Primers: 60 Vbeta forward and 13 Jbeta reverse. Assay: immunoSEQ multiplex PCR; the TCRdb copy retains only in-frame clones and omits some. The sample consists of about 89,000 clones, 60% to 70% of them appearing once. Material for sequencing was PBMCs. This clonotype was sampled from a woman under 40 in good health and CMV-seronegative. The V and J genes are TRBV6-1 and TRBJ1-6; TRBD1 might be the D (6 bases). The CDR3 spells CASSETRGSYNSPLHF. The CDR3 DNA follows: TGTGCCAGCAGTGAGACCAGGGGTTCCTATAATTCACCCCTCCACTTT.